A single sample is the source of the 28 T cell receptor beta chains below, sequenced in a study of vaccination effects on CD4 cells after COVID-19. Antigen specificity for these receptors is unknown. Viral peptide pool expansion of antigen-specific CD4+ T cells preceded sequencing in the ViraFEST assay. Subsequent to 10 days of culture, CD4+ T cells were isolated. None of the vaccinated had previously contracted SARS-CoV-2, and their nucleocapsid antibodies tested negative. Profiled with immunoSEQ multiplex PCR; TCRdb holds only in-frame clones, not every one. The sample carries 65,000 or so clones, roughly three quarters recorded once. The specimen comprised CD4+ T cells from PBMCs cultured with HCoV-NL63 spike peptides, sampled before COVID-19 vaccination. The origin of the receptors is a human donor who received a COVID-19 vaccine.

The chain combines TRBV6-5 with TRBJ1-1; D gene unclear. The CDR3 runs to 14 residues. With 5 bases removed from V and 1 base from J, the gap between germline ends came to 11 bases. Germline lookup yields CDR1 MNHEY and CDR2 SVGAGI. This CDR3 reads CASSRGRTNTEAFF. CDR3 in DNA: TGTGCCAGCAGTCGAGGACGTACGAACACTGAAGCTTTCTTT.

Of note for this clone: The junction departs from germline at one end; a sequencing error may be responsible. The chain employs TRBV7-3 and TRBJ2-3, with D perhaps TRBD2 (7 bases). CDR1 SGHTA and CDR2 FQGTGA come from the germline V gene. The CDR3 has 15 amino acids. CDR3 region: CASSLNPGGTDTQYF. The CDR3, as DNA: TGTGCCAGCAGCTTAAACCCGGGGGGCACGGATACGCAGTATTTT.

J is TRBJ1-4 and V is TRBV7-9; maybe TRBD1 (6 bases). The CDR3 spans 15 residues. V was trimmed by 5 bases and J by 6 bases, leaving 16 bases between them. Germline CDR1 reads SEHNR; CDR2 reads FQNEAQ (reference sequence). The chain's CDR3 is CASSIKTGSYEKLFF. The DNA for the CDR3 is TGTGCCAGCAGCATCAAGACAGGCAGTTATGAAAAACTGTTTTTT. Full variable domain (outside the CDR3, taken from reference TRBV7-9 and TRBJ1-4): DTGVSQNPRHKITKRGQNVTFRCDPISEHNRLYWYRQTLGQGPEFLTYFQNEAQLEKSRLLSDRFSAERPKGSFSTLEIQRTEQGDSAMYLCASSIKTGSYEKLFFGSGTQLSVL.

This clone was observed a single time. This chain connects TRBV7-2 to TRBJ2-5; D is uncertain. CDR1 is SGHTA and CDR2 is FQGNSA in the germline V gene. The CDR3 has 14 amino acids. Trimming pared 0 bases from V and 5 bases from J, leaving 10 bases between. CDR3 DNA: TGTGCCAGCAGCTTAGCGGGGATGAGGGAGACCCAGTACTTC. Translated, it gives CASSLAGMRETQYF.

The chain employs TRBV4-3 and TRBJ1-2; D is ambiguous. Germline V CDR1 and CDR2: LGHNA, YSLEER. V was shortened by 4 bases and J by 3 bases, with 15 bases between the two germline ends. The CDR3 runs to 15 residues. CDR3 residues: CASSRKMGMDYGYTF. The CDR3 DNA sequence: TGCGCCAGCAGCCGAAAGATGGGAATGGACTATGGCTACACCTTC.

This chain uses TRBV10-3 with TRBJ1-1; D gene unclear. Germline V gene lookup returns CDR1 ENHRY and CDR2 SYGVKD. The CDR3 extends over 12 amino acids. V lost 3 bases and J 1 base, leaving 3 bases between the germline ends. The chain's CDR3 is CAISDPNTEAFF. The DNA of the CDR3 is TGTGCCATCAGTGACCCGAACACTGAAGCTTTCTTT.

The chain has TRBV10-2 and TRBJ2-2; no clear D. Trimming shortened V by 6 bases and J by 2 bases, and 19 bases separated the two germline ends. The germline CDR1 and CDR2 sequences are WSHSY and SAAADI. The CDR3 has 17 amino acids. The CDR3 region is CASRGPNLRHNTGELFF. CDR3 DNA: TGCGCCAGCAGGGGCCCAAACTTGAGACACAACACCGGGGAGCTGTTTTTT.

The chain combines TRBV7-3 with TRBJ2-3; TRBD1 agrees at 8 bases. Germline V lookup: CDR1 SGHTA, CDR2 FQGTGA. J lost 10 bases, V lost 5 bases, and 11 bases had no gene match. The CDR3 is 14 amino acids. CDR3 bases: TGTGCCAGCAGCGAAGGTGACCACAGGGGGTCGCAGTATTTT. Protein sequence: CASSEGDHRGSQYF.

This chain links TRBV7-8 with TRBJ2-1; D gene uncertain. This CDR3 contains 15 residues. Germline assignment: CDR1 SGHVS and CDR2 FQNEAQ. V was clipped by 0 bases and J by 0 bases, with 6 bases between them. Here the CDR3 reads CASSLAESSYNEQFF. The CDR3 DNA is TGTGCCAGCAGCTTAGCAGAGAGCTCCTACAATGAGCAGTTCTTC. The variable domain in full, completed from reference TRBV7-8 and TRBJ2-1, reads GAGVSQSPRYKVAKRGQDVALRCDPISGHVSLFWYQQALGQGPEFLTYFQNEAQLDKSGLPSDRFFAERPEGSVSTLKIQRTQQEDSAVYLCASSLAESSYNEQFFGPGTRLTVL.

The chain uses TRBV6-6 and TRBJ2-5; 12 bases line up with TRBD2. The V gene's germline CDR1 is MNHNY and CDR2 SVGAGI (reference sequence). With 8 bases clipped from V and 3 bases from J, the junction kept 10 bases outside the gene matches. The CDR3 consists of 16 residues. Here the CDR3 reads CASGRTGLAGKETQYF. The DNA for the CDR3 is TGTGCCAGCGGTCGAACAGGACTAGCGGGGAAAGAGACCCAGTACTTC.

The chain is built from TRBV6-4 and TRBJ2-1; D is tentatively TRBD1 or TRBD2 (5 bases each). V shed 4 bases and J shed 9 bases, with 7 bases lying between them. This CDR3 spans 11 amino acids. The V gene's germline CDR1 is MRHNA and CDR2 SNTAGT. In DNA, the CDR3 is TGTGCCAGCAGTGGGGGGAGTGAGCAGTTCTTC. Protein sequence: CASSGGSEQFF.

J is TRBJ1-3 and V is TRBV2; D may be TRBD1 (5 bases). Germline assignment: CDR1 SNHLY and CDR2 FYNNEI. There are 14 residues in the CDR3. The V and J ends lost 6 bases and 2 bases respectively, with 11 bases between them. The CDR3 sequence is CASRGPGTGNTIYF. CDR3 in DNA: TGTGCCAGCAGGGGACCAGGGACTGGAAACACCATATATTTT.

CDR3 in amino acids: CASSVGVGGNQPQHF. CDR3 DNA sequence: TGTGCCAGCAGCGTAGGGGTCGGGGGCAATCAGCCCCAGCATTTT. The V call is TRBV9, the J call TRBJ1-5; D unclear. There are 15 residues in the CDR3. V gave up 0 bases and J gave up 2 bases, with 9 bases separating them. CDR1 is SGDLS, CDR2 YYNGEE, per germline.

This CDR3 reads CASSYSGTNNEQFF. For the CDR3, the DNA is TGCGCCAGCAGCTATTCCGGGACAAACAATGAGCAGTTCTTC. This chain uses TRBV5-1 with TRBJ2-1; a weak D match, TRBD1 (6 bases). CDR1 is SGHRS, CDR2 YFSETQ, per germline. The CDR3 loop spans 14 amino acids. The V end lost 3 bases, the J end lost 5 bases, and 12 bases lay between the germline ends.

This chain connects TRBV11-3 to TRBJ2-3, with TRBD2 matching over 8 bases. Per germline, CDR1 SGHNT and CDR2 YENEEA. The CDR3 loop spans 16 amino acids. After removal of 5 bases from V and 3 bases from J, the junction contained 10 bases not matched to a gene. The CDR3 DNA sequence: TGTGCCAGCAGCCAATCAACGGTAGCGGGGACAGATACGCAGTATTTT. This gives the protein CASSQSTVAGTDTQYF.

This chain joins TRBV11-2 and TRBJ1-6; possible D gene TRBD1, 5 bases. CDR1 is SGHAT, CDR2 FQNNGV, per germline. CDR3 length: 14 residues. The V end lost 3 bases, the J end lost 7 bases, and 10 bases lay between the germline ends. The CDR3: CASSLGPSNSPLHF. CDR3 coding DNA: TGTGCCAGCAGCTTGGGACCGTCGAATTCACCCCTCCACTTT.

This clone was detected once. The chain couples TRBV10-3 to TRBJ1-1; D gene uncertain. V was clipped by 2 bases and J by 1 base, with 5 bases between them. CDR1 and CDR2 from the germline V gene are ENHRY and SYGVKD. The CDR3 covers 13 residues. This CDR3 is CAISETENTEAFF. Written as DNA, the CDR3 is TGTGCCATCAGTGAGACCGAGAACACTGAAGCTTTCTTT.

This sequence joins TRBV9 and TRBJ2-5, with D possibly being TRBD1 (5 bases). Between the trimmed V and J ends, which lost 0 bases and 6 bases, there was a span of 12 bases. This CDR3 comprises 14 residues. Germline CDR1 reads SGDLS; CDR2 reads YYNGEE. CDR3 nucleotides: TGTGCCAGCAGCGTAGCTCTGGGGCAGAAGACCCAGTACTTC. Translated: CASSVALGQKTQYF.

The chain employs TRBV6-5 and TRBJ1-6; 10 bases map to TRBD1. After removal of 5 bases from V and 9 bases from J, the junction contained 4 bases not matched to a gene. The CDR3 is 14 residues long. CDR1 and CDR2 (germline): MNHEY, SVGAGI. The CDR3 bases are TGTGCCAGCAGTCCCCGGGACAGGGGTTCACCCCTCCACTTT. Its translation: CASSPRDRGSPLHF.

V usage is TRBV15 and J usage is TRBJ2-3; 8 nucleotides line up with TRBD2. CDR1 LNHNV and CDR2 YYDKDF come from the germline V gene (reference sequence). The J segment lost 2 bases and the V segment lost 1 base, leaving 5 bases of the junction unmatched. This CDR3 contains 16 residues. CDR3: CATSRGSAGDTDTQYF. In DNA, the CDR3 is TGTGCCACCAGCAGAGGATCAGCGGGAGACACAGATACGCAGTATTTT.

J is TRBJ1-2 and V is TRBV6-1; D is unclear. Trimming cost V 0 bases and J 5 bases, with 7 bases left between them. Germline CDR1 reads MNHNS; CDR2 reads SASEGT. The CDR3 contains 13 residues. This chain's CDR3 is CASSEAAVYGYTF. CDR3 DNA sequence: TGTGCCAGCAGTGAAGCGGCCGTATATGGCTACACCTTC.

The rearrangement joins TRBV7-2 to TRBJ2-4, with TRBD1 identical over 8 bases. The CDR3 has 15 residues. In germline, CDR1 is SGHTA, CDR2 FQGNSA. J gave up 5 bases and V 4 bases, and 7 bases lay outside the gene matches. CDR3 in DNA: TGTGCCAGCAGCTCGGGACAGGCCGGGCAAAACATTCAGTACTTC. This gives the protein CASSSGQAGQNIQYF.

V usage is TRBV24-1 and J usage is TRBJ2-3; 8 bases are shared with TRBD2. Germline V lookup: CDR1 KGHDR, CDR2 SFDVKD. Trimming took 9 bases from V and 1 from J; bases not matched to a gene: 5. The CDR3 consists of 14 residues. The CDR3 region is CATGTSGRTDTQYF. The CDR3 DNA reads as TGTGCCACCGGTACTAGCGGACGCACAGATACGCAGTATTTT.

This clone has just a few counts. This chain connects TRBV24-1 to TRBJ2-2; possibly TRBD2 for D (5 bases). The germline CDR1 and CDR2 sequences are KGHDR and SFDVKD. The CDR3 totals 16 residues. V was clipped by 4 bases and J by 2 bases, with 13 bases between them. CDR3 sequence reads: CATSDPLAANTGELFF. The CDR3 bases are TGTGCCACCAGTGACCCGCTAGCAGCTAACACCGGGGAGCTGTTTTTT.

This sequence joins TRBV24-1 and TRBJ2-5; 7 bases map to TRBD2. Germline CDR1 KGHDR, CDR2 SFDVKD. This CDR3 comprises 14 residues. Unmatched junction bases numbered 5, after V lost 3 bases and J lost 5 bases. The CDR3 DNA is TGTGCCACCAGTGATCGGGGAGGGATCGAGACCCAGTACTTC. Translation gives CATSDRGGIETQYF.

V is TRBV9 and J is TRBJ1-6, with D possibly TRBD1 on 6 matching bases. The germline V gene encodes CDR1 SGDLS and CDR2 YYNGEE. The V and J ends lost 4 bases and 9 bases respectively, with 14 bases between them. The CDR3 covers 14 residues. Here the CDR3 reads CASSPAGDGSPLHF. In nucleotides, the CDR3 is TGTGCCAGCAGCCCCGCAGGGGATGGTTCACCCCTCCACTTT.

This chain uses TRBV19 with TRBJ2-5; 10 bases align to TRBD2. This CDR3 is 14 amino acids long. Trimming removed 8 bases from V and 5 bases from J; junction bases left unmatched: 8. The germline gives CDR1 LNHDA, CDR2 SQIVND (reference sequence). This CDR3 is CASATSGVSETQYF. CDR3 sequence (DNA): TGTGCCAGTGCCACTAGCGGGGTATCGGAGACCCAGTACTTC.

The rearrangement links TRBV6-5 to TRBJ2-3; no reliable D call. V was clipped by 4 bases and J by 7 bases, with 12 bases between them. CDR3 length equals 13 residues. CDR1 is MNHEY, CDR2 SVGAGI, per germline. CDR3 in amino acids: CASSFLEGNTQYF. The CDR3 nucleotides are TGTGCCAGCAGTTTTTTAGAAGGGAATACGCAGTATTTT.